This entry lists 26 T cell receptor beta chains sequenced from one sample in a study of patients and donors after allogeneic stem cell transplantation (dated by TCRdb to about 2020). The library was produced with RT-PCR. Sequencing instrument: NextSeq 550. The public reads were reanalyzed by TCRdb: fastp trimming at Q25, MiXCR alignment, in-frame beta chains only. Rows are unified per CDR3 protein, each entry keeping the most common DNA and genes. For this sample there are approximately 200,000 distinct CDR3 sequences; less than 45% appear just once. The ten top clones hold around 35% of the sample. Sample: blood, either unsorted or a sorted T cell fraction (not recorded which). These receptors came from a human donor who was either an allogeneic HSCT recipient or a stem cell or donor lymphocyte infusion donor (not recorded which). It is not recorded whose cells these are; they may come from a transplant donor.

In its sample, this clonotype was seen a few times. This chain links TRBV5-6 with TRBJ2-2, with 11 bases lining up with TRBD1. The CDR3 covers 15 residues. With V trimmed by 4 bases and J by 4 bases, 3 bases remained unmatched. Germline V lookup: CDR1 SGHDT, CDR2 YYEEEE. CDR3 nucleotides: TGTGCCAGCAGCGGACAGGGGGCAGTCACCGGGGAGCTGTTTTTT. Translating gives CASSGQGAVTGELFF. Full variable domain (rest looked up from reference TRBV5-6 and TRBJ2-2): DAGVTQSPTHLIKTRGQQVTLRCSPKSGHDTVSWYQQALGQGPQFIFQYYEEEERQRGNFPDRFSGHQFPNYSSELNVNALLLGDSALYLCASSGQGAVTGELFFGEGSRLTVL.

The rearrangement joins TRBV9 to TRBJ2-3; D gene unclear. Deletions cut 4 bases from V and 1 base from J, with 13 bases between. CDR1 and CDR2 from the germline V gene are SGDLS and YYNGEE. The CDR3 runs to 15 residues. This CDR3 is CASSSRMAGTDTQYF. The CDR3 region has the DNA TGTGCCAGCAGCTCCCGGATGGCGGGCACAGATACGCAGTATTTT.

This chain links TRBV15 with TRBJ2-7, with TRBD2 as a possible D gene (5 bases). CDR3 size: 14 residues. V lost 1 base to trimming and J lost 5 bases, with 12 bases between them. In germline, CDR1 is LNHNV, CDR2 YYDKDF (reference sequence). CDR3 in DNA: TGTGCCACCAGCAGAGCGGGTCCAGCGGACGAGCAGTACTTC. Protein product: CATSRAGPADEQYF.

This clonotype was seen only a few times. CDR3 region: CASTQGVTEAFF. In nucleotides, the CDR3 is TGTGCCAGCACCCAGGGGGTTACTGAAGCTTTCTTT. The chain is built from TRBV12-3 or TRBV12-4 and TRBJ1-1; 7 bases match TRBD1. This CDR3 is built from 12 residues. The junction had 4 bases not matched to a gene; V was cut back by 7 bases and J by 5 bases.

The chain employs TRBV27 and TRBJ2-2, with D unresolved. V lost 7 bases and J 4 bases, leaving 10 bases between the germline ends. The CDR3 contains 13 residues. Per the germline V gene, CDR1 is MNHEY and CDR2 is SMNVEV (reference sequence). The CDR3 is CASNTAGTGELFF. CDR3 nucleotide sequence: TGTGCCAGCAATACTGCAGGCACCGGGGAGCTGTTTTTT.

CDR3 region: CATRPQGWTEAFF. The CDR3 DNA reads as TGTGCCACCAGGCCCCAGGGTTGGACTGAAGCTTTCTTT. The chain uses TRBV15 and TRBJ1-1, with D tentatively TRBD1 (5 bases). This CDR3 spans 13 amino acids. Germline values: CDR1 LNHNV, CDR2 YYDKDF (reference sequence). Deletions cut 6 bases from V and 5 bases from J, with 13 bases between.

The sample holds a few counts of this clonotype. CDR3 sequence reads: CASSQGTLTYEQYF. In nucleotides, the CDR3 is TGTGCCAGCAGCCAAGGGACTCTTACCTACGAGCAGTACTTC. The chain combines TRBV3-1 with TRBJ2-7; D perhaps matches TRBD2 (5 bases). CDR3 length equals 14 residues. Germline CDR1 and CDR2: LGHDT and YNNKEL (reference sequence). Trimming pared 1 base from V and 2 bases from J, leaving 9 bases between.

The chain employs TRBV5-6 and TRBJ1-5; unclear D gene. The length of the CDR3 is 14 residues. Germline V gene lookup returns CDR1 SGHDT and CDR2 YYEEEE. V lost 7 bases to trimming and J lost 0 bases, with 11 bases between them. Written as DNA, the CDR3 is TGTGCCAGCTCCCTCTCTTCTAGCAATCAGCCCCAGCATTTT. It codes for CASSLSSSNQPQHF.

A single count supports this clonotype. Since the CDR3 does not end with the conserved phenylalanine or tryptophan, this likely comes from a read error. The limits of the CDR3 on the DNA are not certain, so only TCRdb's listed CDR3 is given. The gene calls are TRBV20-1 and TRBJ2-7; the table calls TRBD1, which could not be checked here. Germline CDR1 and CDR2: DFQATT and SNEGSKA (reference sequence). 11 amino acids form the CDR3, both terminal residues included. The CDR3 here is CSALPREGHIL.

V gene TRBV7-8 combines with J gene TRBJ1-6; 9 nucleotides match TRBD1. CDR1 is SGHVS, CDR2 FQNEAQ, per germline. Unmatched junction bases numbered 4, after V lost 4 bases and J lost 9 bases. The CDR3 covers 14 residues. CDR3 residues: CASSWTGDSSPLHF. CDR3 coding DNA: TGTGCCAGCAGCTGGACAGGGGATTCTTCACCCCTCCACTTT.

The chain has TRBV10-3 and TRBJ2-2; D possibly corresponds to TRBD1 (6 bases). The CDR3 is 14 amino acids. From germline, CDR1 is ENHRY and CDR2 SYGVKD. The V and J ends lost 5 bases and 7 bases respectively, with 14 bases between them. The CDR3 reads CAISINRVGGELFF. The CDR3 DNA reads as TGTGCCATCAGTATAAACAGGGTCGGCGGGGAGCTGTTTTTT.

This clonotype was observed once. The rearrangement uses TRBV5-1 and TRBJ2-1; 8 bases line up with TRBD2. The germline V gene has CDR1 SGHRS and CDR2 YFSETQ. Unmatched junction bases numbered 13, after V lost 1 base and J lost 4 bases. CDR3 length: 18 amino acids. The CDR3 DNA is TGCGCCAGCAGCTTGAAGGCAGGGCTAGCGGGCTCTTACAATGAGCAGTTCTTC. The encoded protein is CASSLKAGLAGSYNEQFF.

CDR3 sequence: CASRDRGFNYGYTF. Written as DNA, the CDR3 is TGTGCCAGCAGGGACCGGGGCTTTAACTATGGCTACACCTTC. V gene TRBV6-1 combines with J gene TRBJ1-2; maybe TRBD1 (5 bases). The V end lost 6 bases, the J end lost 1 base, and 12 bases lay between the germline ends. The germline V gene has CDR1 MNHNS and CDR2 SASEGT. The CDR3 has 14 amino acids.

The chain recombines TRBV7-6 with TRBJ1-1; D is undetermined. The CDR3 consists of 13 residues. Trimming took off 5 bases at V and 0 bases at J, with 7 bases between the two ends. The germline CDR1 and CDR2 sequences are SGHVS and FNYEAQ. CDR3 sequence (DNA): TGTGCCAGCAGCCAACGGTTGAACACTGAAGCTTTCTTT. Translation gives CASSQRLNTEAFF.

This clonotype was detected only a few times. V and J are TRBV4-1 and TRBJ2-2, with D possibly being TRBD1 (6 bases). V lost 4 bases and J lost 4, with 13 bases in between. Germline assignment: CDR1 MGHRA and CDR2 YSYEKL. This CDR3 has 15 residues. The CDR3 DNA reads as TGCGCCAGCAGCCGCTCCGACAGGCTCACCGGGGAGCTGTTTTTT. This codes for CASSRSDRLTGELFF.

The V and J genes are TRBV12-3 or TRBV12-4 and TRBJ1-1; tentatively, D is TRBD1 (5 bases). The CDR3 sequence is 15 residues long. With 3 bases removed from V and 7 bases from J, the gap between germline ends came to 18 bases. The CDR3 is CASSFPQGRANEAFF. Written as DNA, the CDR3 is TGTGCCAGCAGTTTCCCCCAGGGCAGGGCGAATGAAGCTTTCTTT.

The chain is built from TRBV3-1 and TRBJ1-2; TRBD1 matches 7 bases. The CDR3 extends over 15 amino acids. With 2 bases clipped from V and 3 bases from J, the junction kept 6 bases outside the gene matches. Germline V gene sequence: CDR1 LGHDT, CDR2 YNNKEL (reference sequence). CDR3 nucleotide sequence: TGTGCCAGCAGCCAACATACCACAGGGGACTATGGCTACACCTTC. Residues: CASSQHTTGDYGYTF.

This clonotype occurred a few times. This rearrangement joins TRBV25-1 to TRBJ1-1; D possibly corresponds to TRBD1 (5 bases). Germline CDR1 and CDR2: MGHDK and SYGVNS. V was pared by 8 bases and J by 7 bases, with 8 bases between. This CDR3 has 10 amino acids. DNA for the CDR3: TGTGCCAGCCTCGGGGGTGAAGCTTTCTTT. Protein: CASLGGEAFF.

This clonotype occurred a few times. The gene calls are TRBV7-9 and TRBJ2-3; D not certain. The V end lost 4 bases, the J end lost 10 bases, and 21 bases lay between the germline ends. This CDR3 region has 15 residues. Germline V CDR1 and CDR2: SEHNR, FQNEAQ (reference sequence). CDR3 coding DNA: TGTGCCAGCAGCTCCCAGAGACCCGACGGAAGGGCGCAGTATTTT. Translated, it gives CASSSQRPDGRAQYF. The full variable domain, rest sourced from reference TRBV7-9 and TRBJ2-3, is DTGVSQNPRHKITKRGQNVTFRCDPISEHNRLYWYRQTLGQGPEFLTYFQNEAQLEKSRLLSDRFSAERPKGSFSTLEIQRTEQGDSAMYLCASSSQRPDGRAQYFGPGTRLTVL.

The genes are TRBV5-1 and TRBJ1-2, with a weak D call TRBD1 (5 bases). In germline, CDR1 is SGHRS, CDR2 YFSETQ. V shed 5 bases and J shed 4 bases, with 12 bases lying between them. There are 13 residues in the CDR3. The CDR3 protein is CASRLTDVYGYTF. Here the CDR3 DNA reads TGCGCCAGCAGACTGACAGATGTCTATGGCTACACCTTC.

This clonotype has more than one count but fewer than ten. The chain employs TRBV6-4 and TRBJ1-5, with 8 positions matching TRBD1. The CDR3 totals 14 residues. Germline V gene lookup returns CDR1 MRHNA and CDR2 SNTAGT. The ends lost 6 bases at V and 5 bases at J; junction bases unmatched: 6. CDR3 sequence reads: CASSPNRGYQPQHF. CDR3 nucleotide sequence: TGTGCCAGCAGCCCGAACAGGGGGTATCAGCCCCAGCATTTT.

V usage is TRBV27 and J usage is TRBJ1-1; D perhaps matches TRBD1 (5 bases). Trimming took off 0 bases at V and 11 bases at J, with 16 bases between the two ends. Germline V gene data show CDR1 as MNHEY and CDR2 as SMNVEV (reference sequence). CDR3 length: 14 amino acids. CDR3 region: CASSLSGPESLAFF. The CDR3 DNA sequence: TGTGCCAGCAGTTTATCGGGGCCCGAATCACTCGCTTTCTTT.

Only a few counts were recorded for this clonotype. This chain uses TRBV29-1 with TRBJ1-2; D possibly corresponds to TRBD1 (5 bases). Looked up from germline, CDR1 is SQVTM and CDR2 is ANQGSEA. Trimming cost V 1 base and J 8 bases, with 26 bases left between them. The CDR3 consists of 17 residues. In DNA form, the CDR3 reads TGCAGCGTTGAAGCAGGGTTGGCCTTAAGCCGGGGGGACGGCTACACCTTC. Encoded protein: CSVEAGLALSRGDGYTF.

This clonotype was counted a few times. This rearrangement joins TRBV11-1 to TRBJ2-2, with D hard to call. The CDR3 sequence is 14 residues long. The germline V gene has CDR1 SGHAT and CDR2 FQDESV (reference sequence). V lost 5 bases and J lost 1, with 8 bases in between. In nucleotides, the CDR3 is TGTGCCAGCAGCCTCACAGTGAACACCGGGGAGCTGTTTTTT. Protein: CASSLTVNTGELFF.

The rearrangement links TRBV5-6 to TRBJ1-4; TRBD1 agrees at 7 bases. Trimming cost V 4 bases and J 8 bases; bases outside gene matches: 5. The CDR3 consists of 13 residues. CDR1 and CDR2 (germline): SGHDT, YYEEEE. CDR3 sequence: CASSRTGGEKLFF. CDR3 DNA: TGTGCCAGCAGCCGGACAGGTGGCGAAAAACTGTTTTTT.

The chain carries TRBV18 and TRBJ1-1; no reliable D call. V gave up 2 bases and J gave up 3 bases, with 13 bases separating them. This CDR3 has 15 amino acids. Germline CDR1 and CDR2: KGHSH and LQKENI. CDR3: CASSPFVITDTEAFF. In nucleotides, the CDR3 is TGTGCCAGCTCACCATTTGTCATCACGGACACTGAAGCTTTCTTT.